These T cell receptor beta chains were read from a single sample in a study of blood T cell repertoires in COVID-19. The table came from immunoSEQ multiplex PCR; TCRdb's copy has only in-frame clones and leaves some out. The sample lists 140,000 or so clones, approximately 85% occurring once. Sequencing was carried out using peripheral blood. All receptors come from a man aged 70 or older with acute or convalescent COVID-19. Each CDR3 is given with its conserved first and last residue. Each record gives: V gene, clone size, J gene, D gene, CDR3 DNA, CDR3 protein. A D gene is named only where the DNA matches it firmly. Not every row has a clone size; where given, it reads once, few, many or a size class.

>TRBV5-4|.|TRBJ1-1|.
TGTGCCAGCAGCCCGGCGGGGGAGAGGGGCACTGAAGCTTTCTTT
CASSPAGERGTEAFF
>TRBV15|.|TRBJ2-1|TRBD1
TGTGCCACCAGTGCCGGGACAGAGGCCTACAATGAGCAGTTCTTC
CATSAGTEAYNEQFF
>TRBV27|.|TRBJ1-1|.
TGTGCCAGCAGGTGGGGAGGCATGAACACTGAAGCTTTCTTT
CASRWGGMNTEAFF
>TRBV6-6|.|TRBJ1-2|.
TGTGCCAGCACCGACCGGGGATTCTATGGCTACACCTTC
CASTDRGFYGYTF
>TRBV5-1|.|TRBJ2-3|.
TGCGCCAGCACCCCCCAGGCAGCAGATACAGATACGCAGTATTTT
CASTPQAADTDTQYF
>TRBV6-5|once|TRBJ2-7|.
TGTGCCAGCAGTTACTCATTCAGGACAGAAACCTACGAGCAGTACTTC
CASSYSFRTETYEQYF
>TRBV11-2|.|TRBJ2-5|.
TGTGCCAGCAGCTTAACAGGCACCTTCCAAGAGACCCAGTACTTC
CASSLTGTFQETQYF
>TRBV21-1|.|TRBJ1-5|.
TGTGCCAGCAGCAATAGGGGCCTGAGAAATAGCAATCAGCCCCAGCATTTT
CASSNRGLRNSNQPQHF
>TRBV19|.|TRBJ1-5|TRBD1
TGTGCCAGTACGGACCCTCGGACAGGGGGGATTTCAGGCAATCAGCCCCAGCATTTT
CASTDPRTGGISGNQPQHF
>TRBV9|.|TRBJ1-2|.
TGTGCCAGCAGCGTAGACCAGGGTAACTATGGCTACACCTTC
CASSVDQGNYGYTF
>TRBV10-3|.|TRBJ2-7|TRBD1
TGTGCCATCAGTTACTCGACAGGGAACGAGCAGTACTTC
CAISYSTGNEQYF
>TRBV12-2|.|TRBJ1-2|.
TGTGCAAGTCGCTTCTATCCCGGGCAGGGGCCCTGGGACACCTTC
CASRFYPGQGPWDTF
>TRBV9|.|TRBJ2-3|.
TGTGCCAGCAGCGGGTCCTCGGCGGTTACGCAGTATTTT
CASSGSSAVTQYF
>TRBV1|.|TRBJ1-3|.
TGCACCAGCAGCCAAGACAATCGGGAAAGGGAGGTGTGCTCTGGAAACACCATATATTTT
CTSSQDNREREVCSGNTIYF
>TRBV10-3|.|TRBJ2-3|TRBD2
TGTGCCATCAGTGAGACTAGCGGGAGCACAGATACGCAGTATTTT
CAISETSGSTDTQYF
>TRBV19|.|TRBJ2-3|.
TGTGCCAGTAGTCCCCCCTCTACTAGCACAGATACGCAGTATTTT
CASSPPSTSTDTQYF
>TRBV6-1|.|TRBJ2-7|.
TGTGCCAGCAGTGAAGCAGGACAGTCGACCTACGAGCAGTACTTC
CASSEAGQSTYEQYF
>TRBV30|.|TRBJ2-7|.
TGTGCCTGGAGTGTCACAGGGAGTGAGCAGTACTTC
CAWSVTGSEQYF
>TRBV10-3|.|TRBJ2-5|TRBD1
TGTGCCATCAGTGAGGCTAACAGGGGCCTCCAAGAGACCCAGTACTTC
CAISEANRGLQETQYF
>TRBV27|.|TRBJ2-1|TRBD2
TGTGCCAGCAGTTTCGAACGGGGGGGCTCCCATGAGCAGTTCTTC
CASSFERGGSHEQFF
>TRBV7-9|.|TRBJ1-1|.
TGTGCCAGCAGCCTCCTACAGGACACTGAAGCTTTCTTT
CASSLLQDTEAFF
>TRBV9|.|TRBJ2-5|.
TGTGCCAGCAGCGTATTCCATGAGGCCCGGGAGACCCAGTACTTC
CASSVFHEARETQYF
>TRBV28|.|TRBJ2-7|TRBD1
TGTGCCAGCAGCCCACCGGGACAGGGCGGTAACGAGCAGTACTTC
CASSPPGQGGNEQYF
>TRBV19|once|TRBJ1-4|.
TGTGCCAGTAGTATAGGACAGTCAACTAATGAAAAACTGTTTTTT
CASSIGQSTNEKLFF
>TRBV28|.|TRBJ2-3|.
TGTGCCAGCAGTTTGGAGGGAGGGACAGGAATCATTACGCAGTATTTT
CASSLEGGTGIITQYF
>TRBV7-3|few|TRBJ2-3|.
TGTGCCAGCAGCTTTGCCGGGAGCCAGACGCAGTATTTT
CASSFAGSQTQYF
>TRBV2|.|TRBJ2-7|TRBD1
TGTGCCAGCAGTCCCGGGACAGGAGCGTACGAGCAGTACTTC
CASSPGTGAYEQYF
>TRBV12-3/TRBV12-4|.|TRBJ2-3|.
TGTGCCAGCAGTTTAAGCGTGACGCAGTATTTT
CASSLSVTQYF
>TRBV10-2|.|TRBJ1-4|.
TGCGCCAGCAGTTGGGCCTACGCAACTAATGAAAAACTGTTTTTT
CASSWAYATNEKLFF
>TRBV6-1|once|TRBJ1-5|.
TGTGCCAGCAGTGAACGCGGTCAGGGAAATCAGCCCCAGCATTTT
CASSERGQGNQPQHF
>TRBV28|.|TRBJ2-2|TRBD2
TGTGCCAGCAACCTAGCGGGGCCGAACACCGGGGAGCTGTTTTTT
CASNLAGPNTGELFF
>TRBV30|.|TRBJ1-4|.
TGTGCCTGGAGTGTACGACACGCAACTAATGAAAAACTGTTTTTT
CAWSVRHATNEKLFF
>TRBV28|.|TRBJ1-5|.
TGTGCCAGCACCCTCGACGGACTTAGCAATCAGCCCCAGCATTTT
CASTLDGLSNQPQHF
>TRBV24-1|.|TRBJ2-2|TRBD1
TGTGCCACCAGTGATTTACAGGGGGTTGGTACCGGGGAGCTGTTTTTT
CATSDLQGVGTGELFF
>TRBV5-1|.|TRBJ2-1|TRBD1
TGCGCCAGCAGCGCGGGACAGGCAGAGGATGAGCAGTTCTTC
CASSAGQAEDEQFF
>TRBV9|.|TRBJ2-3|.
TGTGCCAGCAGCACTAGCCTTGGCATGACAGATACGCAGTATTTT
CASSTSLGMTDTQYF
>TRBV5-4|.|TRBJ2-4|.
TGTGCCAGCAGCTTGGGTCAAGACTTAGCCAAAAACATTCAGTACTTC
CASSLGQDLAKNIQYF
>TRBV21-1|.|TRBJ1-1|.
TGTGCCAGCAGCAAGACGGCCCGGGACACTGAAGCTTTCTTT
CASSKTARDTEAFF
>TRBV6-6|.|TRBJ2-1|TRBD2
TGTGCCAGCACTAGCGGGAGGGCGATCTCCTACAATGAGCAGTTCTTC
CASTSGRAISYNEQFF
>TRBV19|.|TRBJ1-1|TRBD1
TGTGCCAGTAGTTTCGACAGGGGAACTGAAGCTTTCTTT
CASSFDRGTEAFF
>TRBV5-1|.|TRBJ1-3|.
TGCGCCAGCAGCTTAAGTGGAAACACAGCCTCTGGAAACACCATATATTTT
CASSLSGNTASGNTIYF
>TRBV28|once|TRBJ2-1|TRBD2
TGTGCCAGCAGACTAGCGGGAGCCAATGAGCAGTTCTTC
CASRLAGANEQFF
>TRBV4-2|.|TRBJ2-3|TRBD2
TGTGCCAGCAGCCGCCGACTAGCGGGGGAGGGCACAGATACGCAGTATTTT
CASSRRLAGEGTDTQYF
>TRBV6-5|.|TRBJ2-1|.
TGTGCCAGCCGGGCGGGTCCCTACAATGAGCAGTTCTTC
CASRAGPYNEQFF
>TRBV29-1|few|TRBJ2-5|.
TGCAGCGTTGAAAGGAGTGGGGGGAGGACCCAGTACTTC
CSVERSGGRTQYF
>TRBV6-6|.|TRBJ2-7|TRBD2
TGTGCCAGCAGGGTCGGACTAGCTGAATCCTACGAGCAGTACTTC
CASRVGLAESYEQYF
>TRBV7-8|.|TRBJ1-1|TRBD1
TGTGCCAGCAGGCCACAGGGGCCTAACACTGAAGCTTTCTTT
CASRPQGPNTEAFF
>TRBV19|.|TRBJ2-1|TRBD1
TGTGCCAGTAGTCCTGGGACAGCTTACAATGAGCAGTTCTTC
CASSPGTAYNEQFF
>TRBV19|.|TRBJ1-5|.
TGTGCCAGTAGCCGGGAGAGCAATCAGCCCCAGCATTTT
CASSRESNQPQHF
>TRBV2|.|TRBJ2-3|.
TGTGCCAGCAGGCCAGTCACCGACACAGATACGCAGTATTTT
CASRPVTDTDTQYF
>TRBV7-9|.|TRBJ2-5|TRBD2
TGTGCCAGCAGCTTACTGGAGCGGGGGGACCGAGAGACCCAGTACTTC
CASSLLERGDRETQYF
>TRBV19|.|TRBJ2-7|TRBD1
TGTGCCAGTAGTATCGGGGCAGGGGGATACGAGCAGTACTTC
CASSIGAGGYEQYF
>TRBV24-1|.|TRBJ1-4|.
TGTGCCACCAGGAACAACGAGGGAACTAATGAAAAACTGTTTTTT
CATRNNEGTNEKLFF